This T cell receptor (beta chain) comes out of a study of control samples from healthy donors and cancer patients. The ends were cut back, 2 bases at V and 8 bases at J, with 15 bases in the middle. The CDR3 has 14 residues. Germline V gives CDR1 LGHDT, CDR2 YNNKEL (reference sequence). In its sample, this clone was seen a few times. Libraries were prepared by immunoSEQ multiplex PCR; TCRdb keeps only in-frame clonotypes and omits some of them. The table shows 90,000 or so clones, with 85% to 90% occurring only once. The V call is TRBV3-1 (or the pseudogene TRBV3-2), the J call TRBJ1-2; D unclear. The sample comprised PBMCs. The sequence came from a woman between 45 and 65 years old with colorectal cancer. In nucleotides, the CDR3 is TGTGCCAGCAGCCAATTTAAGTCGTCGGAGGGCTACACCTTC. It is translated as CASSQFKSSEGYTF.